This T cell receptor beta chain was sequenced for a study of cytomegalovirus exposure and HLA in healthy donors. Sequencing was performed with immunoSEQ multiplex PCR; in TCRdb, only in-frame clones are kept and a portion is missing. The top ten hold 3% to 3.5% of the sample, which has about 150,000 clones, 85% to 90% seen once. V was shortened by 4 bases and J by 6 bases, with 13 bases between the two germline ends. Germline lookup yields CDR1 ENHRY and CDR2 SYGVKD. This CDR3 spans 13 amino acids. The receptor was isolated from a young woman in good health and CMV-seropositive. This chain links TRBV10-3 with TRBJ2-7; the D is unclear. The sample was PBMCs. The CDR3 sequence is CAISGHMGREQYF. In DNA, the CDR3 is TGTGCCATCAGTGGACATATGGGCCGCGAGCAGTACTTC.